Sequencing of this TCR beta chain was carried out in a study of shared clonotypes between healthy human individuals. In the study overall: The study enrolled a couple of women and a few men aged 18 to 49.

Deep level was the assay's run setting. TCRdb's copy holds only in-frame clones and misses some; the assay was immunoSEQ multiplex PCR. The sample has 900,000 to 1,200,000 clones, 78% seen once. The CDR3 loop spans 12 amino acids. V was clipped by 3 bases and J by 6 bases, with 10 bases between them. The J gene is TRBJ2-7, the V gene TRBV5-3, with D unclear. TRBV5-3 is an ORF, with its function uncertain. The sequenced sample was memory CD4+ T cells from PBMCs. The subset here: CD45RA-negative fraction. The clonotype was recovered from a young man in good health. Some clones in this sample may be carry-over from other donors' samples. CDR3 in amino acids: CARSYGWGEQYF. In DNA, the CDR3 is TGTGCCAGAAGCTATGGGTGGGGCGAGCAGTACTTC.